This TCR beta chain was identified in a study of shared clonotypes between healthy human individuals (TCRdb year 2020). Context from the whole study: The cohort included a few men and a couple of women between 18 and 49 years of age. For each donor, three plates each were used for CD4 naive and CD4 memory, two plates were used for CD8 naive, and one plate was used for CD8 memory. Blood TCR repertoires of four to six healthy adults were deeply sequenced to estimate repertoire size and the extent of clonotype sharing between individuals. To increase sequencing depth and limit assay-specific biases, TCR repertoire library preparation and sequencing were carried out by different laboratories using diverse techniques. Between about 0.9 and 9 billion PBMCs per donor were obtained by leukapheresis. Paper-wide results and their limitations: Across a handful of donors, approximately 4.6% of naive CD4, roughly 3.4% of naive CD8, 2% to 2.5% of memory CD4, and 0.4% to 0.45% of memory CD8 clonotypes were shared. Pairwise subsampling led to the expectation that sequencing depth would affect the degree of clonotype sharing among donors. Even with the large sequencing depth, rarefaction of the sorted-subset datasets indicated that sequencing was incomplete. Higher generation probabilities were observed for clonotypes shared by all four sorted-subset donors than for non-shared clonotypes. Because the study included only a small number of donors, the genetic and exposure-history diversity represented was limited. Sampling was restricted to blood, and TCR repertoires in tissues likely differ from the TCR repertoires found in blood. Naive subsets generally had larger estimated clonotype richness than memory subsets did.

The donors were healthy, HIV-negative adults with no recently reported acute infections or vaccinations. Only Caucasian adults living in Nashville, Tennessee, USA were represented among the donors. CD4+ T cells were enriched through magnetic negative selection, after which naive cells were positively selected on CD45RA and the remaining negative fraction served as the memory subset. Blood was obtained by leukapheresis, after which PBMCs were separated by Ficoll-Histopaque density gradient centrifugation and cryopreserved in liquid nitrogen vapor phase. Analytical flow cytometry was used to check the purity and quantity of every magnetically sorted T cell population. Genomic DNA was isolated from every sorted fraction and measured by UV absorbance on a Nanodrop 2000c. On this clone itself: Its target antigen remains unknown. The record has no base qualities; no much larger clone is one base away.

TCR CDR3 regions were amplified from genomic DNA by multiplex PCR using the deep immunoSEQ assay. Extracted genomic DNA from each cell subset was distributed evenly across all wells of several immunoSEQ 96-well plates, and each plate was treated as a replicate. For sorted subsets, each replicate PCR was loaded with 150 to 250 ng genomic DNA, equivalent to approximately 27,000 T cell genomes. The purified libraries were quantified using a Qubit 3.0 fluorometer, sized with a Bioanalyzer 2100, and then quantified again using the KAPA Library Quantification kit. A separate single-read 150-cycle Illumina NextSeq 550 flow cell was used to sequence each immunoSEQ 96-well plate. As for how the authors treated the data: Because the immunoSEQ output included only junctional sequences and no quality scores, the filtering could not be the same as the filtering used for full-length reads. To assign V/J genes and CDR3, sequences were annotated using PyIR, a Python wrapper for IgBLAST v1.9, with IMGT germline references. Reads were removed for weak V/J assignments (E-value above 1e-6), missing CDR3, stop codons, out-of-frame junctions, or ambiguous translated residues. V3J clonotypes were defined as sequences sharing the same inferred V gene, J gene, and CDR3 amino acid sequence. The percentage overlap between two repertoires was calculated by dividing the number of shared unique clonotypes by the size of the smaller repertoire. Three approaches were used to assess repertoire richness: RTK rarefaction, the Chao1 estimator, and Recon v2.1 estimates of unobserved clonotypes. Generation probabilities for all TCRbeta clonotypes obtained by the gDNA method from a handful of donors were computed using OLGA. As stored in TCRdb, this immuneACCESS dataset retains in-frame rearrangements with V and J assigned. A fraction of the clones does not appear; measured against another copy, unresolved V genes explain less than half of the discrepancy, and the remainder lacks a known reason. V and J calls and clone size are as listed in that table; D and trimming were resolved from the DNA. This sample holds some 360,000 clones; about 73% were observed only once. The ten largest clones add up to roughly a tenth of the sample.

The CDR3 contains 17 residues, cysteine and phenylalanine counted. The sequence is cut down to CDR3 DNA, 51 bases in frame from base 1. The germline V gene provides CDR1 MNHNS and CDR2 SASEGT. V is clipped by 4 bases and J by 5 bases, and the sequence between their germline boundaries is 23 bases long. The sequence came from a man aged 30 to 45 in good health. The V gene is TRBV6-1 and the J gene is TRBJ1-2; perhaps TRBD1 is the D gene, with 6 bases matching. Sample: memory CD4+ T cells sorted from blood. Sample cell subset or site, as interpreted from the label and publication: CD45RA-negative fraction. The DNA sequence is TGTGCCAGCAGTGCCGGCTCAGTTGCAGAAGGGGGGTATGGCTACACCTTC. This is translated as CASSAGSVAEGGYGYTF.